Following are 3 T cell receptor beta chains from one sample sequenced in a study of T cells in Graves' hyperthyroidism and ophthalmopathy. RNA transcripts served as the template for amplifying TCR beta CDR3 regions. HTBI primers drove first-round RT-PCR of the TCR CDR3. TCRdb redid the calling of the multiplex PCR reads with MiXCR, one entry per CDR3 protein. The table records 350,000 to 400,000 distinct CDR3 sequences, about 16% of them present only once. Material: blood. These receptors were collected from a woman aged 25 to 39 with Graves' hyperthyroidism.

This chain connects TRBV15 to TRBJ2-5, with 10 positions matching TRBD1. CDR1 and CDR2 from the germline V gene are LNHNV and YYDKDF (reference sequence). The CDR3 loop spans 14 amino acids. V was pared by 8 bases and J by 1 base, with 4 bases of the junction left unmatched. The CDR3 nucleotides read TGTGCCACCGGGGACAGGGGATCCCAAGAGACCCAGTACTTC. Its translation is CATGDRGSQETQYF.

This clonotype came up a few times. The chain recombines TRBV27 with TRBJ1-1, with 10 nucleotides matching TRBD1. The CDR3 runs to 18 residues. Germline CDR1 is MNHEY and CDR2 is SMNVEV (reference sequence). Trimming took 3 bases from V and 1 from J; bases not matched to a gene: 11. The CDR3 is CASSFRRTGGEGNTEAFF. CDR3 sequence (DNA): TGTGCCAGCAGTTTTAGGAGGACAGGGGGAGAAGGGAACACTGAAGCTTTCTTT.

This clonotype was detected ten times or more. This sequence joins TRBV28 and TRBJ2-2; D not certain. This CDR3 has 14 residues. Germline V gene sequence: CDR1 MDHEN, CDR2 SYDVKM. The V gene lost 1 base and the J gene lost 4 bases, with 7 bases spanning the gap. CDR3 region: CASSLYRGTGELFF. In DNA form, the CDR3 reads TGTGCCAGCAGTTTATACCGCGGCACCGGGGAGCTGTTTTTT.